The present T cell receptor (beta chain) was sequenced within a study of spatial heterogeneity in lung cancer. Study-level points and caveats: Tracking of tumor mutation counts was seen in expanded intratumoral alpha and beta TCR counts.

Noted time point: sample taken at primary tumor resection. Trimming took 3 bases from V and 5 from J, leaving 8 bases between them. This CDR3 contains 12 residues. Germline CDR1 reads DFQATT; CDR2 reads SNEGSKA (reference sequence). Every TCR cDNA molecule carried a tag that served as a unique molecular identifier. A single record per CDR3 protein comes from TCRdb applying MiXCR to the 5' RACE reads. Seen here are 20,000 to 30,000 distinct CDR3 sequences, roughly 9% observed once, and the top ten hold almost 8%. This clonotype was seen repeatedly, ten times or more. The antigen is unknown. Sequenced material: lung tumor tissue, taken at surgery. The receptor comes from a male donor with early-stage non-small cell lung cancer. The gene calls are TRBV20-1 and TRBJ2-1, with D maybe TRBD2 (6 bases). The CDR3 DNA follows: TGCAGTGCTAGGGACTACCACAATGAGCAGTTCTTC. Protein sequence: CSARDYHNEQFF.